This T cell receptor (beta chain) was observed in a study of low-dose radiotherapy and immunotherapy resistance in tumors (dated by TCRdb to 2022 to 2024). Context from the whole study: In Cohort 1, 0.5 Gy per fraction was delivered every 2 weeks, and a total PTV dose of 6.5 Gy was prescribed. Starting on cycle 1 day 1, patients took 300 mg of aspirin by mouth once a day for four cycles. The trial did not randomize participants into treatment groups. Patients in Cohort 2 were given 1 Gy per fraction every two weeks, for a total of 13 Gy across 26 weeks. Eight patients were included in the translational analysis, namely three from the first dose cohort plus the first five from the second dose cohort. Every two weeks, patients got intravenous cyclophosphamide at 200 mg/m2, given one day ahead of each radiation and immunotherapy administration. Nivolumab and ipilimumab were both given intravenously, with nivolumab at a 240 mg flat dose every two weeks and ipilimumab at 1 mg/kg every six weeks.

Ten or more counts support this clonotype. The antigen this receptor binds is unknown. No base quality information exists; no much larger clone differs at one position. First-strand cDNA was synthesized with Superscript III and a set of TRAV- and TRBV-specific primers, covering both TCRalpha and TCRbeta chains. TCRs were amplified with Phusion for 15 to 20 PCR cycles using a constant-region primer together with the adapter attached to the V primers. Amplification of the isolated mRNA was done with the MessageAmp II aRNA Amplification Kit, which involved an approximately 16-hour in vitro transcription at 37 degrees C. The Dynabeads mRNA DIRECT Purification Kit was used to isolate mRNA for TCR sequencing. Indexed Illumina adapters were added in a second Phusion PCR of roughly 23 cycles, and the PCR products were purified with AMPure XP beads. Deep sequencing of the TCRalpha and TCRbeta libraries was carried out on an Illumina MiniSeq instrument. The original methods were these. Custom Perl scripts were used to pool TCR sequences that encoded the same protein, to remove out-of-frame sequences, and to calculate the abundance of each clonotype. The analysis excluded TCR sequences that were supported by just one read. Among the metrics used to describe the repertoires were Shannon entropy, Gini index, clonality, richness, and the frequency of TCRs shared between repertoires. TCRdb passed the public sequencing reads through fastp at Q25 and MiXCR, retaining productive beta sequences. Identical CDR3 proteins give one entry, which carries the most common genes and DNA. It is TCRdb's table, rather than the study itself, that gives the V and J calls and clone size. The sample table records 100,000 or so distinct CDR3 sequences; under 9.5% of these occur just once. Clones ranked in the top ten supply around 0.98% of the sample.

The intended sense of this specimen's time point label: before trial treatment. Donors were enrolled in RACIN, a single-arm phase I dose-escalation trial combining nivolumab, ipilimumab, aspirin, low-dose cyclophosphamide and low-dose radiotherapy. Patients with advanced, TIL-negative solid tumors were considered eligible. CDR3 length: 14 amino acids, cysteine to phenylalanine. Only CDR3 DNA is held: 42 bases, read in frame from base 1. According to the germline V gene, CDR1 reads SGHAT and CDR2 reads FQNNGV. At the junction V is shortened by 1 base and J by 0 bases, with 7 bases in between. The chain links TRBV11-2 with TRBJ2-7, and TRBD2 may be the D gene, going by 5 matching bases. Sequencing used PBMCs, obtained before treatment. The source of this sequence is a male donor with prostate cancer. The CDR3: CASSLGSVSYEQYF. The nucleotides read TGTGCCAGCAGCTTAGGTAGCGTCTCCTACGAGCAGTACTTC.